The clone carrying this T cell receptor (beta chain) has more than one count but fewer than ten. What it recognizes is unknown. MiXCR was run by TCRdb on the 5' RACE reads, yielding one entry per CDR3 protein. The sample records roughly 10,000 distinct CDR3 sequences, about 24% being singletons. The CDR3 is 15 amino acids. Germline V gives CDR1 LNHNV, CDR2 YYDKDF (reference sequence). The trim removed 5 bases at V and 5 bases at J, leaving 9 bases unmatched. These data come from a study of spatial heterogeneity in lung cancer. About the research overall: Alpha-chain detections were consistently fewer than beta-chain detections among the sequences. Study observations and caveats: The appearance of ubiquitous expanded tumor TCRs in blood was greater at resection than follow-up.

Time point denoted: sample taken at primary tumor resection. Whole RNA, which was extracted from tumor, nontumor lung tissue or frozen PBMC, was sequenced without any cell sorting. Donation came from approximately 69 patients with untreated early-stage non-small cell lung cancer. The specimen comprised PBMCs, sampled at surgery. The chain combines TRBV15 with TRBJ2-3; 8 bases map to TRBD2. The sequence derives from a female donor with early-stage non-small cell lung cancer. The CDR3 protein is CATSYGAGGKDTQYF. The DNA of the CDR3 is TGTGCCACCAGCTACGGGGCGGGAGGTAAAGATACGCAGTATTTT.